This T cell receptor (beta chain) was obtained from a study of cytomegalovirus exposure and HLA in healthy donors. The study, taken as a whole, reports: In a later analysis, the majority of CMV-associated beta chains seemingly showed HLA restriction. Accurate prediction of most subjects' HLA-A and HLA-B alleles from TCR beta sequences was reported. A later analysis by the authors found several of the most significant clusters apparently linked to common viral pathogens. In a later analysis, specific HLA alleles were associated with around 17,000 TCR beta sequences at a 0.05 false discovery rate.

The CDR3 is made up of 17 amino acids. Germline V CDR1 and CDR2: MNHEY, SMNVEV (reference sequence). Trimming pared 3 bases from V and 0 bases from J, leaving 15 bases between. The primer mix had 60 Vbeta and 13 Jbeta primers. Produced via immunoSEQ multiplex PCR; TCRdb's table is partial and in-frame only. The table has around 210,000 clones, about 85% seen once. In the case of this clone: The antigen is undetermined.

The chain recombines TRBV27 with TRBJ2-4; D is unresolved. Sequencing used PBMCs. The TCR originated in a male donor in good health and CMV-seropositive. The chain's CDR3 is CASSLECEELAKNIQYF. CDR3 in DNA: TGTGCCAGCAGTTTGGAGTGTGAGGAGCTAGCCAAAAACATTCAGTACTTC.